A selection of T cell receptor beta chains follows, all from one sample in a study of beta chain features in type 1 diabetes. Here immunoSEQ multiplex PCR was the method, and the copy in TCRdb shows in-frame clones only, minus some. The table includes about 930,000 clones, roughly a sixth detected once. Source material: naive CD4+ T cells from blood. The receptor set was obtained from a woman aged 18-29 years in good health. Both conserved end residues are part of each CDR3. Each record gives: J gene, clone size, V gene, D gene, CDR3 DNA, CDR3 protein. The D gene is left open where the match is weak. The listing skips clone size in some rows; elsewhere it reads once, few, many or a size class.

TRBJ2-5 few TRBV28 TRBD1 TGTGCCAGCAGTTTAAGGACAGGGGAGAAGACCCAGTACTTC CASSLRTGEKTQYF
TRBJ2-3 NA TRBV14 NA TGTGCCAGCAGCCAAGATGGGCCTCGGGGGGATACGCAGTATTTT CASSQDGPRGDTQYF
TRBJ2-2 few TRBV19 NA TGTGCCAGTATTGCGATGGATAGGACCGGGGAGCTGTTTTTT CASIAMDRTGELFF
TRBJ1-2 few TRBV20-1 TRBD1 TGCAGAACAGGGGGCAGCGGCTACACCTTC CRTGGSGYTF
TRBJ2-3 NA TRBV19 TRBD1 TGTGCCAGTAGTCGGACAGGGGGCGGAGATACGCAGTATTTT CASSRTGGGDTQYF
TRBJ2-1 NA TRBV5-4 TRBD1 TGTGCCAGCAGCTCCGGGACAGGGCCCCTGAGCTCCTACAATGAGCAGTTCTTC CASSSGTGPLSSYNEQFF
TRBJ2-7 NA TRBV5-1 NA TGCGCCAGCAGCTTGGCGGGCCTCGGCGAGCAGTACTTC CASSLAGLGEQYF
TRBJ1-2 NA TRBV25-1 TRBD1 TGTGCCAGCAGTGAGACAGGGGCATATGGCTACACCTTC CASSETGAYGYTF
TRBJ1-5 NA TRBV7-9 NA TGTGCCAGCAGCTCAACAGGGTCTGATCAGCCCCAGCATTTT CASSSTGSDQPQHF
TRBJ1-1 NA TRBV9 TRBD1 TGTGCCAGCAGCCCCCAGACAGGGTCCTCTGAAGCTTTCTTT CASSPQTGSSEAFF
TRBJ1-2 few TRBV27 NA TGTGCCAGCAGCACTACTTCGGGATGGGAGTATGGCTACACCTTC CASSTTSGWEYGYTF
TRBJ2-3 NA TRBV5-4 NA TGTGCCAGCAGCTTGTTTCCTCAGATGGGGGATACGCAGTATTTT CASSLFPQMGDTQYF
TRBJ2-2 NA TRBV19 NA TGTGCCAGTAGTATCCCCGCCGGGGAGCTGTTTTTT CASSIPAGELFF
TRBJ2-3 NA TRBV10-3 NA TGTGCCATCAATGAGCGACCCACAGATACGCAGTATTTT CAINERPTDTQYF
TRBJ2-6 NA TRBV2 NA TGTGCCAGCAGCTTAGAAATATCTGGGGCCAACGTCCTGACTTTC CASSLEISGANVLTF
TRBJ1-2 few TRBV28 NA TGTGCCAGCAGCCCGACAGCCTTTAACTATGGCTACACCTTC CASSPTAFNYGYTF
TRBJ2-6 NA TRBV5-5 NA TGTGCCAGCAGCCAAGCCTACCCCTTCATCTCTGGGGCCAACGTCCTGACTTTC CASSQAYPFISGANVLTF
TRBJ2-1 NA TRBV13 NA TGTGCCAGCAGCTTCCTCCTTAATGAGCAGTTCTTC CASSFLLNEQFF
TRBJ2-3 NA TRBV7-2 TRBD2 TGTGCCAGCAGCTTGACTAGCGGGAGGGCCGCGGGGGATACGCAGTATTTT CASSLTSGRAAGDTQYF
TRBJ2-1 NA TRBV2 NA TGTGCCAGCAGTGCAGGAGCCGGATCCTACAATGAGCAGTTCTTC CASSAGAGSYNEQFF
TRBJ1-1 few TRBV4-2 TRBD1 TGTGCCAGCAGCCAAGCTCCGGGACAGCTGAACACTGAAGCTTTCTTT CASSQAPGQLNTEAFF
TRBJ2-1 few TRBV30 TRBD1 TGTGCCTGGAGTGTACAACAGGGGCCCCTTTTTCTACACTACAATGAGCAGTTCTTC CAWSVQQGPLFLHYNEQFF
TRBJ1-5 NA TRBV19 TRBD1 TGTGCCAGTAGTATATGGGACAGGGGCAATCAGCCCCAGCATTTT CASSIWDRGNQPQHF
TRBJ2-2 NA TRBV5-1 NA TGCGCCAGCAGCTTTGAGGGGGAGCTGTTTTTT CASSFEGELFF
TRBJ2-1 NA TRBV7-2 NA TGTGCCAGCAGCTTCGGTGGACCAAACTCCTACAATGAGCAGTTCTTC CASSFGGPNSYNEQFF
TRBJ1-1 few TRBV29-1 NA TGCAGCGTTGGGACTGACACTGAAGCTTTCTTT CSVGTDTEAFF
TRBJ2-7 many TRBV11-2 NA TGTGCCAGCAGCTTAGCCCGATACAGCTACGAGCAGTACTTC CASSLARYSYEQYF
TRBJ2-3 few TRBV15 NA TGTGCCACCAGCAGAGATCGAGCACTTGGGAGCACAGATACGCAGTATTTT CATSRDRALGSTDTQYF
TRBJ2-1 NA TRBV7-9 TRBD2 TGTGCCAGCAGACCATCCGGGACTAGGAACAATGAGCAGTTCTTC CASRPSGTRNNEQFF
TRBJ2-1 few TRBV19 NA TGTGCCAGTAGTATAACGGGCAGAGAGGGGCAGTTCTTC CASSITGREGQFF
TRBJ1-4 few TRBV4-2 NA TGTGCCAGCAGCCAAGATCGCGGGCCTAATGAAAAACTGTTTTTT CASSQDRGPNEKLFF
TRBJ2-7 few TRBV19 NA TGTGCCAGTAGTATCACAGTAGCGGCTGAGCAGTACTTC CASSITVAAEQYF
TRBJ1-2 NA TRBV6-6 TRBD1 TGTGCCAGCACCACGGGGACAGGGGTTGGTGGCTACACCTTC CASTTGTGVGGYTF
TRBJ2-3 few TRBV5-1 NA TGCGCCAGCAGACCTCACCAGGCCCAGGCACATACGCAGTATTTT CASRPHQAQAHTQYF
TRBJ2-7 few TRBV7-8 NA TGTGCCAGCAGCTCCGAAATAAGCTCCTACGAGCAGTACTTC CASSSEISSYEQYF
TRBJ2-3 NA TRBV10-3 NA TGTGCCACAAGGACCATAAACACAGATACGCAGTATTTT CATRTINTDTQYF
TRBJ1-5 NA TRBV28 TRBD1 TGTGCCAGCAATGCGGGACAGGGTAGTTTTCTGCTCCAGCATTTT CASNAGQGSFLLQHF
TRBJ1-1 NA TRBV6-5 NA TGTGCCAGCTGTAAGGTAAACGGTGAAGCTTTCTTT CASCKVNGEAFF
TRBJ2-7 NA TRBV4-2 TRBD1 TGTGCCAGCAGCCGGATCCGGGACAGGGGGGTCGAGCAGTACTTC CASSRIRDRGVEQYF
TRBJ1-1 NA TRBV28 NA TGTGCCAGCAGGCAGGAGTCGAGGTACAGTGAAGCTTTCTTT CASRQESRYSEAFF
TRBJ1-1 few TRBV7-2 TRBD1 TGTGCCAGCAGCAATAACAGGGGGCTGGCCACTGAAGCTTTCTTT CASSNNRGLATEAFF
TRBJ2-7 few TRBV7-2 TRBD1 TGTGCCAGCAGCTTAGCGGACAGGGACAGCTACGAGCAGTACTTC CASSLADRDSYEQYF
TRBJ2-1 few TRBV7-9 TRBD2 TGTGCCAGCAGCAAAAAGGAGTTTGCGGGAGGGCCCAATGAGCAGTTCTTC CASSKKEFAGGPNEQFF
TRBJ2-2 few TRBV7-8 TRBD1 TGTGCCAGCAGCAACCGACAGGGTCGGACCGGGGAGCTGTTTTTT CASSNRQGRTGELFF